These 31 T cell receptor beta chains share one sample of origin, sequenced in a study of T cell repertoires in cytomegalovirus infection. These receptors have no known antigen. TCRdb re-called the reads with MiXCR, one entry per CDR3 protein. The profile shows fewer than 1,000,000 distinct CDR3 sequences, 31% of them singletons. Sequences were derived from cultured CD8+ T cells from PBMCs, sampled from culture after CMV antigen stimulation. These receptors all come from a human donor in good health (CMV status not recorded). Some clones in this sample may be carry-over from other donors' samples.

This clonotype was observed at least ten times. The J gene is TRBJ2-5, the V gene TRBV7-6; D gene unclear. The germline gives CDR1 SGHVS, CDR2 FNYEAQ. This CDR3 region has 14 residues. Trimming took off 5 bases at V and 3 bases at J, with 13 bases between the two ends. The CDR3 sequence is CASSPRRREETQYF. In DNA, the CDR3 is TGTGCCAGCAGCCCCCGGAGACGGGAAGAGACCCAGTACTTC.

This clonotype was observed a handful of times. The chain recombines TRBV4-3 with TRBJ1-6; D ambiguous. CDR1 and CDR2 (germline): LGHNA, YSLEER. V gave up 1 base and J gave up 3 bases, with 10 bases separating them. CDR3 length equals 16 residues. CDR3 sequence: CASSQAPDLYNSPLHF. The CDR3 coding sequence is TGCGCCAGCAGCCAAGCCCCGGACCTCTATAATTCACCCCTCCACTTT.

The chain joins TRBV11-3 to TRBJ2-1; D perhaps matches TRBD1 (7 bases). The CDR3 runs to 16 residues. V was pared by 8 bases and J by 6 bases, with 23 bases between. Germline V gene lookup returns CDR1 SGHNT and CDR2 YENEEA. CDR3 residues: CASGGTEGAPCNEQFF. CDR3 nucleotide sequence: TGTGCCAGCGGCGGGACGGAGGGGGCCCCGTGCAATGAGCAGTTCTTC. The variable domain in full, completed from reference TRBV11-3 and TRBJ2-1, reads EAGVVQSPRYKIIEKKQPVAFWCNPISGHNTLYWYLQNLGQGPELLIRYENEEAVDDSQLPKDRFSAERLKGVDSTLKIQPAELGDSAVYLCASGGTEGAPCNEQFFGPGTRLTVL.

With regard to this clonotype: Germline and junction disagree at one end, which may indicate a read error. The J gene is TRBJ2-5, the V gene TRBV5-4; 7 nucleotides line up with TRBD1. CDR1 SGHNT and CDR2 YYREEE come from the germline V gene (reference sequence). The CDR3 is 14 residues long. For the CDR3, the DNA is TGTGCCGGCAGCTTGCGAGGGGGCTTGGAGACCCAGTACTTC. Translated, it gives CAGSLRGGLETQYF.

This clonotype was detected many times. V and J are TRBV7-2 and TRBJ1-6; D remains unclear. V dropped 5 bases and J dropped 7 bases, with 3 bases sitting between them. This CDR3 region has 11 residues. In germline, CDR1 is SGHTA, CDR2 FQGNSA. CDR3 DNA: TGTGCCAGCAGCAGCAATTCACCCCTCCACTTT. Amino acid sequence: CASSSNSPLHF.

V gene TRBV7-8 combines with J gene TRBJ2-2, with D possibly called TRBD1 or TRBD2 (5 bases each). There are 19 residues in the CDR3. Germline-derived CDR1 and CDR2 are SGHVS and FQNEAQ. The V end lost 2 bases, the J end lost 1 base, and 20 bases lay between the germline ends. The CDR3 sequence: CASSLILLYGAGNTGELFF. The CDR3 nucleotides are TGTGCCAGCAGCTTAATTCTCCTATATGGGGCGGGGAACACCGGGGAGCTGTTTTTT.

This clonotype appeared a few times. Mismatch with germline at one junction end may stem from a read error. The chain combines TRBV4-1 with TRBJ1-6, with D hard to call. The length of the CDR3 is 12 residues. Germline loops: CDR1 MGHRA, CDR2 YSYEKL. The CDR3 sequence: CASSASRGPLHF. CDR3 bases: TGTGCCAGCAGCGCGTCCCGGGGACCCCTCCACTTT.

The chain has TRBV27 and TRBJ1-4; D is uncertain. This CDR3 is built from 15 residues. V dropped 6 bases and J dropped 0 bases, with 11 bases sitting between them. Germline V gene data show CDR1 as MNHEY and CDR2 as SMNVEV (reference sequence). This CDR3 reads CASRAWMATNEKLFF. Written as DNA, the CDR3 is TGTGCCAGCAGGGCGTGGATGGCAACTAATGAAAAACTGTTTTTT.

This chain links TRBV11-3 with TRBJ2-5; 7 bases map to TRBD2. This CDR3 is 12 amino acids long. From germline, CDR1 is SGHNT and CDR2 YENEEA. The V gene end was trimmed by 11 bases and the J gene end by 3 bases; junction bases not matched to a gene: 6. CDR3 loop: CASRGDEETQYF. In DNA form, the CDR3 reads TGTGCCTCCCGGGGGGACGAAGAGACCCAGTACTTC.

The V call is TRBV27, the J call TRBJ2-7; 10 nucleotides match TRBD1. CDR1 and CDR2 (germline): MNHEY, SMNVEV (reference sequence). The CDR3 is made up of 15 amino acids. The J segment lost 2 bases and the V segment lost 5 bases, leaving 6 bases of the junction unmatched. Written as DNA, the CDR3 is TGTGCCAGCAGTCAAGGGACAGGGGCCCCCTACGAGCAGTACTTC. Its translation is CASSQGTGAPYEQYF.

This clonotype was picked up a small number of times. The V call is TRBV6-5, the J call TRBJ1-1; no clear D. Germline V CDR1 and CDR2: MNHEY, SVGAGI. Trimming pared 2 bases from V and 4 bases from J, leaving 17 bases between. The CDR3 is made up of 16 amino acids. The CDR3 DNA reads TGTGCCAGCAGTTACGGGGTAGAGGTTTATCCCACTGAAGCTTTCTTT. This translates into CASSYGVEVYPTEAFF.

This clonotype was seen a few times. This chain connects TRBV27 to TRBJ1-5; D remains ambiguous. V lost 8 bases, J lost 0 bases, and 8 bases lay in between. From germline, CDR1 is MNHEY and CDR2 SMNVEV (reference sequence). The CDR3 has 13 amino acids. The CDR3 sequence: CASALHSNQPQHF. The CDR3 DNA is TGTGCCAGCGCCCTCCATAGCAATCAGCCCCAGCATTTT.

V is TRBV5-1 and J is TRBJ1-2; D uncertain. The CDR3 has 12 amino acids. The germline CDR1 and CDR2 sequences are SGHRS and YFSETQ. V shed 0 bases and J shed 7 bases, with 7 bases lying between them. The CDR3 nucleotides read TGCGCCAGCAGCTTGGGTACGCGTGGCTACACCTTC. Translated, it gives CASSLGTRGYTF.

This sequence joins TRBV28 and TRBJ2-7, with 10 nucleotides matching TRBD2. CDR3 size: 16 residues. Germline trimming cut 6 bases from V and 1 base from J; bases unmatched to any gene: 9. The germline CDR1 and CDR2 sequences are MDHEN and SYDVKM. As DNA, the CDR3 is TGTGCCAGCAGCCTAAGGAATAGCGGGGGGTCCTACGAGCAGTACGTC. Translating it yields CASSLRNSGGSYEQYV.

The chain uses TRBV19 and TRBJ1-1; tentatively, D is TRBD1 (5 bases). V lost 6 bases and J 1 base, leaving 12 bases between the germline ends. The CDR3 has 14 residues. Per the germline V gene, CDR1 is LNHDA and CDR2 is SQIVND (reference sequence). As DNA, the CDR3 is TGTGCCAGTAGCCACCCCGGGGGGAACACTGAAGCTTTCTTT. Translated, it gives CASSHPGGNTEAFF. Variable domain in full (rest from reference TRBV19 and TRBJ1-1): DGGITQSPKYLFRKEGQNVTLSCEQNLNHDAMYWYRQDPGQGLRLIYYSQIVNDFQKGDIAEGYSVSREKKESFPLTVTSAQKNPTAFYLCASSHPGGNTEAFFGQGTRLTVV.

CDR3 protein: CATGTGASGQYF. The CDR3 region has the DNA TGTGCCACCGGGACAGGGGCGAGTGGGCAGTACTTC. The J gene is TRBJ2-7, the V gene TRBV2; 10 bases match TRBD1. V gave up 10 bases and J gave up 9 bases; unmatched junction bases: 9. Germline V CDR1 and CDR2: SNHLY, FYNNEI. CDR3 length: 12 amino acids.

To note about this clonotype: Just one base apart from a much larger clone, this may be a read error. The V and J genes are TRBV7-9 and TRBJ2-5; 7 positions match TRBD1. CDR1 is SEHNR, CDR2 FQNEAQ, per germline (reference sequence). The CDR3 loop spans 13 amino acids. The DNA of the CDR3 is TGTGTCAGCAGCCTAGACAGGGTGGAGACCCAGTACTTC. Amino acids: CVSSLDRVETQYF. The whole variable domain, remainder taken from reference TRBV7-9 and TRBJ2-5, is DTGVSQNPRHKITKRGQNVTFRCDPISEHNRLYWYRQTLGQGPEFLTYFQNEAQLEKSRLLSDRFSAERPKGSFSTLEIQRTEQGDSAMYLCVSSLDRVETQYFGPGTRLLVL.

Ten or more counts support this clonotype. The chain carries TRBV7-6 and TRBJ2-3, with 9 bases fitting TRBD2. This CDR3 region has 19 residues. Trimming took 1 base from V and 0 from J; bases not matched to a gene: 11. CDR1 is SGHVS, CDR2 FNYEAQ, per germline. CDR3 in DNA: TGTGCCAGCAGCTTAGGCTTTTCGACTAGCGGAACTAGCACAGATACGCAGTATTTT. It yields the protein CASSLGFSTSGTSTDTQYF.

The chain carries TRBV12-3 or TRBV12-4 and TRBJ2-3; 8 nucleotides agree with TRBD2. J lost 4 bases, V lost 6 bases, and 12 bases had no gene match. The CDR3 contains 16 residues. Here the CDR3 DNA reads TGTGCCAGCAGCCCTCCCGGGGGGGCCAATGCAGATACGCAGTATTTT. It encodes CASSPPGGANADTQYF.

The CDR3 region is CASSRDSHWAGSDTQYF. The CDR3 DNA reads TGTGCCAGCAGCCGAGACTCCCATTGGGCTGGTTCAGATACGCAGTATTTT. The chain employs TRBV4-2 and TRBJ2-3, with D unclear. In germline, CDR1 is LGHNA, CDR2 YNFKEQ. Trimming took 4 bases from V and 4 from J, leaving 21 bases between them. The length of the CDR3 is 17 residues.

A single count supports this clonotype. CDR3 coding DNA: TGTGCCAGCAGTCCCCGGGGAGAGGCTACCTACGAGCAGTACTTC. Its translation is CASSPRGEATYEQYF. This chain connects TRBV27 to TRBJ2-7, with a possible D match to TRBD2 (5 bases). In germline, CDR1 is MNHEY, CDR2 SMNVEV (reference sequence). CDR3 size: 15 residues. The V end was cut by 5 bases, the J end by 2 bases, with 16 bases between.

The rearrangement uses TRBV10-3 and TRBJ2-2; the match to TRBD1 covers 8 bases. In germline, CDR1 is ENHRY, CDR2 SYGVKD. The V and J ends lost 11 bases and 4 bases, in that order; junction bases with no gene match: 6. The CDR3 spans 13 residues. This chain's CDR3 is CAAWTGSTGELFF. CDR3 sequence (DNA): TGTGCCGCCTGGACAGGGAGCACCGGGGAGCTGTTTTTT.

The count of this clonotype is one. The chain recombines TRBV5-8 with TRBJ1-4; no clear D gene. The CDR3 sequence is 17 residues long. V was trimmed by 4 bases and J by 6 bases, leaving 22 bases between them. The germline gives CDR1 SGHTS, CDR2 YDEGEE. CDR3 protein: CASSPPVLGSFDEKLFF. The CDR3, as DNA: TGTGCCAGCAGCCCCCCCGTGCTGGGTAGTTTCGATGAAAAACTGTTTTTT.

This clonotype was seen more than once but under ten times. V is TRBV7-9 and J is TRBJ2-3; D not resolved. The CDR3 sequence is 14 residues long. V lost 1 base to trimming and J lost 4 bases, with 9 bases between them. CDR1 is SEHNR, CDR2 FQNEAQ, per germline (reference sequence). The CDR3: CASSLGASADTQYF. Written as DNA, the CDR3 is TGTGCCAGCAGCTTAGGGGCCAGCGCAGATACGCAGTATTTT. Drawing the rest from reference TRBV7-9 and TRBJ2-3, the complete variable domain is DTGVSQNPRHKITKRGQNVTFRCDPISEHNRLYWYRQTLGQGPEFLTYFQNEAQLEKSRLLSDRFSAERPKGSFSTLEIQRTEQGDSAMYLCASSLGASADTQYFGPGTRLTVL.

This clonotype has ten or more counts. The CDR3 protein is CASSLQVSPTDTQYF. CDR3 nucleotide sequence: TGTGCCAGCAGCTTACAGGTCTCACCCACAGATACGCAGTATTTT. V is TRBV7-8 and J is TRBJ2-3; D gene unclear. Germline V gives CDR1 SGHVS, CDR2 FQNEAQ. Trimming shortened V by 2 bases and J by 2 bases, and 11 bases separated the two germline ends. The CDR3 contains 15 residues.

The chain is built from TRBV29-1 and TRBJ2-1; 14 nucleotides match TRBD2. Germline values: CDR1 SQVTM, CDR2 ANQGSEA. Trimming cost V 4 bases and J 7 bases; bases outside gene matches: 3. The CDR3 is made up of 14 amino acids. CDR3 sequence (DNA): TGCAGCGTTGTCGGGACTAGCGGGGGAAATGAGCAGTTCTTC. Its protein is CSVVGTSGGNEQFF.

The chain combines TRBV29-1 with TRBJ1-5; 7 bases are shared with TRBD1. The CDR3 is 13 amino acids. Per germline, CDR1 SQVTM and CDR2 ANQGSEA. The J segment lost 3 bases and the V segment lost 6 bases, leaving 5 bases of the junction unmatched. CDR3 in DNA: TGCAGCGTAGAAACAGGGGCCAATCAGCCCCAGCATTTT. Translating gives CSVETGANQPQHF.

This chain links TRBV27 with TRBJ1-4, with D possibly matching TRBD1 (6 bases). Germline values: CDR1 MNHEY, CDR2 SMNVEV (reference sequence). V shed 6 bases and J shed 12 bases, with 20 bases lying between them. CDR3 length: 14 residues. The CDR3 loop reads CASSPGTPSWELFF. CDR3 in DNA: TGTGCCAGCAGCCCTGGGACACCCTCCTGGGAACTGTTTTTT.

The sample holds a few counts of this clonotype. The rearrangement joins TRBV7-9 to TRBJ1-1; the D gene is possibly TRBD1 (6 bases). This CDR3 spans 17 amino acids. CDR1 and CDR2 from the germline V gene are SEHNR and FQNEAQ (reference sequence). The V and J ends lost 6 bases and 0 bases respectively, with 20 bases between them. CDR3 in DNA: TGTGCCAGCAGTCCTTACGAACACGACAGGATGAACACTGAAGCTTTCTTT. As protein: CASSPYEHDRMNTEAFF.

This clonotype was recorded a few times. The V gene is TRBV7-9, the J gene TRBJ2-3, with 11 bases that match TRBD2. Germline V gives CDR1 SEHNR, CDR2 FQNEAQ (reference sequence). Trimming removed 7 bases from V and 6 bases from J; junction bases left unmatched: 6. The CDR3 has 14 residues. In nucleotides, the CDR3 is TGTGCCAGCACTGTAGCGGGGGGGCTGGATACGCAGTATTTT. Translated, it gives CASTVAGGLDTQYF.

The table lists this clonotype with a few counts. The rearrangement joins TRBV24-1 to TRBJ2-5; D remains unclear. This CDR3 is 13 amino acids long. Trimming took 4 bases from V and 4 from J, leaving 9 bases between them. Germline V gene data show CDR1 as KGHDR and CDR2 as SFDVKD. For the CDR3, the DNA is TGTGCCACCAGTGAAGCAGGCGGAGAGACCCAGTACTTC. The encoded protein is CATSEAGGETQYF.